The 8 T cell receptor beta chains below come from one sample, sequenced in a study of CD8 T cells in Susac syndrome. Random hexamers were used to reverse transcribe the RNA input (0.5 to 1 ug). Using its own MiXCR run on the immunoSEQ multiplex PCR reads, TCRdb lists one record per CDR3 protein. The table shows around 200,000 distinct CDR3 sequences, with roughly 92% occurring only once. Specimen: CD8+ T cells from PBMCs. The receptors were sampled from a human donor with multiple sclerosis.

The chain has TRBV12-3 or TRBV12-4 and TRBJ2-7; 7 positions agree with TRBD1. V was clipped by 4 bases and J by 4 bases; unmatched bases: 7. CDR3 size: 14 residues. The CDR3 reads CASSSSGQLYEQYF. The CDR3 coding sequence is TGTGCCAGCAGTTCATCGGGACAGCTATACGAGCAGTACTTC.

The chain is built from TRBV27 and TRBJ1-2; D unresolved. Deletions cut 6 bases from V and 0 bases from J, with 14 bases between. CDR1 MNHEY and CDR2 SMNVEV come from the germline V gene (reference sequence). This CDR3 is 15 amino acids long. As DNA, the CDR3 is TGTGCCAGCAGCCCCTCGGTTACAGCTAACTATGGCTACACCTTC. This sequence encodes CASSPSVTANYGYTF.

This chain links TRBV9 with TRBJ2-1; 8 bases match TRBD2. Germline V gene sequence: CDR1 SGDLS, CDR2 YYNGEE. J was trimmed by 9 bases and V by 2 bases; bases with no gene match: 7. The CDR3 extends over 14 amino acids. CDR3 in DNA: TGTGCCAGCAGCGTGGGACTAGGGGCAATTGAGCAGTTCTTC. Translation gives CASSVGLGAIEQFF.

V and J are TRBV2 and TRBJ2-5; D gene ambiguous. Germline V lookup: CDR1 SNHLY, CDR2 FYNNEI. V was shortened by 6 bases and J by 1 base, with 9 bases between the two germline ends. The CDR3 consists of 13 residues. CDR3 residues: CASSENLQETQYF. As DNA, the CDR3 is TGTGCCAGCAGCGAAAACCTCCAAGAGACCCAGTACTTC.

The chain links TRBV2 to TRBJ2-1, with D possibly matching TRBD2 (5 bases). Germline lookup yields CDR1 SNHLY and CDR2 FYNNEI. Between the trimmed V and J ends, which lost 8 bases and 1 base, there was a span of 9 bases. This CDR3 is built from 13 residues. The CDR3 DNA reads TGTGCCAGCCTAGCTCCTTCCTACAATGAGCAGTTCTTC. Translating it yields CASLAPSYNEQFF. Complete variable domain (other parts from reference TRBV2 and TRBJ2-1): EPEVTQTPSHQVTQMGQEVILRCVPISNHLYFYWYRQILGQKVEFLVSFYNNEISEKSEIFDDQFSVERPDGSNFTLKIRSTKLEDSAMYFCASLAPSYNEQFFGPGTRLTVL.

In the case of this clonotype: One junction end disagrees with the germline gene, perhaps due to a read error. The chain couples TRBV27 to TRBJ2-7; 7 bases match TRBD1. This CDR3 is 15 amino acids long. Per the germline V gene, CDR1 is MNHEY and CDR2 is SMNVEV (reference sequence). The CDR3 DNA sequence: TGTGCCAGCAGTTCCCCTGAGAAGGGGGCCTACGAGCAGTGCTTC. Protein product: CASSSPEKGAYEQCF.

CDR3 in amino acids: CASSSMRSNEKLFF. CDR3 in DNA: TGTGCCAGCAGTTCTATGAGGTCTAATGAAAAACTGTTTTTT. The chain uses TRBV28 and TRBJ1-4, with no clear D. CDR3 length equals 14 residues. In germline, CDR1 is MDHEN, CDR2 SYDVKM. V dropped 4 bases and J dropped 3 bases, with 9 bases sitting between them.

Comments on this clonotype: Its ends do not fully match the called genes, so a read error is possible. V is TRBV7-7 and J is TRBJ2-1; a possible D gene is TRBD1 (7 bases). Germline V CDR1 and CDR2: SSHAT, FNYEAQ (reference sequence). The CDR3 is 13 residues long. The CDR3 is CASSLGGGSEQFF. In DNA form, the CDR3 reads TGTGCTAGCAGCTTAGGAGGGGGCAGTGAGCAGTTCTTC.